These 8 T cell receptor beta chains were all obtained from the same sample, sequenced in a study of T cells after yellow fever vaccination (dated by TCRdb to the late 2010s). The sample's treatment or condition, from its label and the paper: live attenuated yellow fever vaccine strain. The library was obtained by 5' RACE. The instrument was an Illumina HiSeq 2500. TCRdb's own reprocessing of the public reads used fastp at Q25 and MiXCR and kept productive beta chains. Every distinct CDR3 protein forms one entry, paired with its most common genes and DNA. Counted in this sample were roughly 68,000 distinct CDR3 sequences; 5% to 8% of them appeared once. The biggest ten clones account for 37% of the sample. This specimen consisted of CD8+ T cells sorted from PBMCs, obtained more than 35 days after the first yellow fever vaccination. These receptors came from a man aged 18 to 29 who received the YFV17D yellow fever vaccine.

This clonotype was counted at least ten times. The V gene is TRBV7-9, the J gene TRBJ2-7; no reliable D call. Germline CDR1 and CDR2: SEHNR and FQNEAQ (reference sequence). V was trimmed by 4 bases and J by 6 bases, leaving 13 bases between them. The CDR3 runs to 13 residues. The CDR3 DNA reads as TGTGCCAGCAGCTCCAATGGACGGAGCGAGCAGTACGTC. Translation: CASSSNGRSEQYV.

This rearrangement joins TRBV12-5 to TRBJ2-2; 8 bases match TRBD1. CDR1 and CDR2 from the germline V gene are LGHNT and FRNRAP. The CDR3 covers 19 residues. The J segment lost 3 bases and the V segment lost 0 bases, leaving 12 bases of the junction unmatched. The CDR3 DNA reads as TGTGCTAGTGGTTTGGTAATCCGACAGGGGCCCTGGGACACCGGGGAGCTGTTTTTT. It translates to CASGLVIRQGPWDTGELFF.

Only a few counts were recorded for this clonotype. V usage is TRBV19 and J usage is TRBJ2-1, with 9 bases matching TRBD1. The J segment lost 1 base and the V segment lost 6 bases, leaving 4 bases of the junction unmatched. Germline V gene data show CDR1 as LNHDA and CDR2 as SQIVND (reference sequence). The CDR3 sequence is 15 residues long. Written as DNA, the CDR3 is TGTGCCAGTAGCATTGACAGGGGGTCCTACAATGAGCAGTTCTTC. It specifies CASSIDRGSYNEQFF.

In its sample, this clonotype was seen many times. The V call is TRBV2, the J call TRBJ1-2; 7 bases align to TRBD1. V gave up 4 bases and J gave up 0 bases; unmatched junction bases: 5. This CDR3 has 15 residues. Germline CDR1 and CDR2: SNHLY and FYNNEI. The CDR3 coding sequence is TGTGCCAGCAGTGCAAGGGACAGACCTAACTATGGCTACACCTTC. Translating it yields CASSARDRPNYGYTF.

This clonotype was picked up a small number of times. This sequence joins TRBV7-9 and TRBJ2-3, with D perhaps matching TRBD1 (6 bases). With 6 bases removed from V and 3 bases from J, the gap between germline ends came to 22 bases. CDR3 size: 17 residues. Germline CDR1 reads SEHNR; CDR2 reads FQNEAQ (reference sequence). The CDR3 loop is CASSPPPSLGTTDTQYF. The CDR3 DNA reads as TGTGCCAGCAGTCCACCCCCCTCTCTAGGGACAACAGATACGCAGTATTTT.

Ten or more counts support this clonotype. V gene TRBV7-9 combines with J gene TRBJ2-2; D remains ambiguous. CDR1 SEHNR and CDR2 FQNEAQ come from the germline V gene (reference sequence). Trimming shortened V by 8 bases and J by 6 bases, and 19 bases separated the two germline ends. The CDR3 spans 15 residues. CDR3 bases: TGTGCCAGCGACCGGCGGTCCTACTCGGCCGGGGAGCTGTTTTTT. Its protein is CASDRRSYSAGELFF.

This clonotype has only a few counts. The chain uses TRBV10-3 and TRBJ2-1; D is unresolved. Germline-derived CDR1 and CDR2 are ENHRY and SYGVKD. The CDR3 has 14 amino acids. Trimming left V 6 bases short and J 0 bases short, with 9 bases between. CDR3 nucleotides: TGTGCCATCAGGACCCCGAGCTCCTACAATGAGCAGTTCTTC. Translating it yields CAIRTPSSYNEQFF.

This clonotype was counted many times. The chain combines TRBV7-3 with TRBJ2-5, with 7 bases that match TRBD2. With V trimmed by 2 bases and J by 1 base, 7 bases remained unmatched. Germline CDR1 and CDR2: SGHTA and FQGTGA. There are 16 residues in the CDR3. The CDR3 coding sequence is TGTGCCAGCAGCTTAGGCGGGGGTCCCTTCCAAGAGACCCAGTACTTC. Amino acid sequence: CASSLGGGPFQETQYF.